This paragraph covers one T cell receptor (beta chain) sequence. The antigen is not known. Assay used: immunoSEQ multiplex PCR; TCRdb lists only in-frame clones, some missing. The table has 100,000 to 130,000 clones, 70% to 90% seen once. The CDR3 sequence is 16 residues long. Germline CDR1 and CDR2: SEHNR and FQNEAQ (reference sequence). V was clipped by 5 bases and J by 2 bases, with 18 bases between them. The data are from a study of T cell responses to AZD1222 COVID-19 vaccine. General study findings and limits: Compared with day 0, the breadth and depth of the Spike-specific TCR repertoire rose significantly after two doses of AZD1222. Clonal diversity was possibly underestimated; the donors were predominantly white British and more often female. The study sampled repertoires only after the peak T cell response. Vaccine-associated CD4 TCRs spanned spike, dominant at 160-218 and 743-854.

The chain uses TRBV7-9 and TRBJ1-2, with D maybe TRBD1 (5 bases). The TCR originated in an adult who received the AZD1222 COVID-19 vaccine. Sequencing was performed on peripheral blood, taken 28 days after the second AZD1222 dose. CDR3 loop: CASSPTGARENYGYTF. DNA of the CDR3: TGTGCCAGCAGCCCAACTGGGGCCAGGGAAAACTATGGCTACACCTTC.